This T cell receptor beta chain came from a study of control samples from healthy donors and cancer patients (dated by TCRdb to 2019 to 2021). V loses 2 bases at its end and J loses 8 bases; junction bases beyond the gene matches: 9. The CDR3 numbers 16 residues from cysteine through phenylalanine. Of the read, only the CDR3 DNA is kept; its 48 bases are in frame from base 1. The germline V gene provides CDR1 LGHNA and CDR2 YSLEER. As concerns this clone: Its target antigen remains unknown. There are no base qualities to consult, and no much larger clone falls within one base.

Libraries were prepared through the immunoSEQ multiplex PCR assay. TCRdb carries this immuneACCESS record with in-frame sequences only. Its versions omit some clonotypes, under half of them owing to an unresolved V gene in the studies checked, with the rest unexplained. The sample table records 150,000 to 200,000 clones; approximately 93% of these occur just once. The ten top clones hold approximately 8% of the sample. The rearrangement joined TRBV4-3 to TRBJ1-4, with TRBD1 matching 9 junction bases. The sequenced material came from blood. The receptor's source is a woman aged 40-49 years in good health. The nucleotides read TGCGCCAGCAGCCAACAAGGGGGACAGGGCACCGAAAAACTGTTTTTT. Translated, it reads CASSQQGGQGTEKLFF.